These 29 T cell receptor beta chains share one sample of origin, sequenced in a study of blood T cell repertoires in COVID-19. Assay: immunoSEQ multiplex PCR; the TCRdb copy retains only in-frame clones and omits some. The repertoire includes 120,000 or so clones, around 90% of them detected once, and about 8% sits in the top ten. Specimen: peripheral blood. The origin of the receptors is a human donor in a cohort sampled during active COVID-19.

The V call is TRBV28, the J call TRBJ2-2; 7 bases fit TRBD1. The CDR3 contains 15 residues. Germline loops: CDR1 MDHEN, CDR2 SYDVKM. J gave up 1 base and V 7 bases, and 6 bases lay outside the gene matches. Here the CDR3 reads CASTVWTGNTGELFF. For the CDR3, the DNA is TGTGCCAGCACTGTATGGACAGGGAACACCGGGGAGCTGTTTTTT.

The chain uses TRBV7-2 and TRBJ1-6; maybe TRBD1 (5 bases). V gave up 5 bases and J gave up 5 bases, with 16 bases separating them. The CDR3 runs to 16 residues. Germline CDR1 reads SGHTA; CDR2 reads FQGNSA. Written as DNA, the CDR3 is TGTGCCAGCAGCCCGGGGGGGTTTTACAATAATTCACCCCTCCACTTT. It encodes CASSPGGFYNNSPLHF.

This clone was detected only once. V usage is TRBV18 and J usage is TRBJ2-2; 9 bases agree with TRBD1. Germline CDR1 reads KGHSH; CDR2 reads LQKENI. Germline trimming cut 8 bases from V and 6 bases from J; bases unmatched to any gene: 10. The CDR3 runs to 15 residues. The CDR3 protein is CASHRGRVIAGELFF. The CDR3 DNA sequence: TGTGCCAGCCACAGGGGGCGCGTCATTGCCGGGGAGCTGTTTTTT.

This clone was seen a single time. The CDR3: CASSQDQETQYF. The CDR3 DNA follows: TGCGCCAGCAGCCAGGACCAAGAGACCCAGTACTTC. The V call is TRBV5-1, the J call TRBJ2-5, with D unresolved. Trimming took 4 bases from V and 0 from J, leaving 4 bases between them. This CDR3 contains 12 residues. CDR1 and CDR2 (germline): SGHRS, YFSETQ.

This chain uses TRBV13 with TRBJ1-5, with 7 positions matching TRBD1. V was pared by 0 bases and J by 7 bases, with 6 bases of the junction left unmatched. Germline CDR1 is PRHDT and CDR2 is FYEKMQ (reference sequence). CDR3 length: 15 residues. The CDR3 bases are TGTGCCAGCAGCTTAGGGGGACAGACGGGCCAGCCCCAGCATTTT. This translates into CASSLGGQTGQPQHF.

This chain joins TRBV7-9 and TRBJ2-7; TRBD1 is a possible D gene (5 bases). The germline V gene encodes CDR1 SEHNR and CDR2 FQNEAQ (reference sequence). The CDR3 has 14 residues. V dropped 1 base and J dropped 7 bases, with 14 bases sitting between them. The DNA for the CDR3 is TGTGCCAGCAGCTTAGTCACCCAGTCAGGGGAGCAGTACTTC. As protein: CASSLVTQSGEQYF.

J is TRBJ1-6 and V is TRBV5-6, with no clear D. The germline V gene has CDR1 SGHDT and CDR2 YYEEEE. Between the trimmed V and J ends, which lost 0 bases and 0 bases, there was a span of 7 bases. This CDR3 comprises 16 residues. CDR3 loop: CASSLGKSSYNSPLHF. The CDR3 DNA reads as TGTGCCAGCAGCTTGGGCAAGAGCTCCTATAATTCACCCCTCCACTTT.

The V and J genes are TRBV11-2 and TRBJ1-4; 7 bases align to TRBD1. V was pared by 5 bases and J by 4 bases, with 10 bases of the junction left unmatched. The CDR3 runs to 16 residues. The germline gives CDR1 SGHAT, CDR2 FQNNGV. DNA of the CDR3: TGTGCCAGCAGCCGACGGGGGACAGCGTTTAATGAAAAACTGTTTTTT. This sequence encodes CASSRRGTAFNEKLFF.

This chain joins TRBV20-1 and TRBJ1-2; the match to TRBD1 covers 7 bases. The germline CDR1 and CDR2 sequences are DFQATT and SNEGSKA (reference sequence). This CDR3 contains 16 residues. The V and J ends lost 3 bases and 8 bases, in that order; junction bases with no gene match: 18. CDR3 nucleotide sequence: TGCAGTGCTAGTAGGGGGCAAAGGGGAGTTTGGGTCGGCTACACCTTC. Amino acids: CSASRGQRGVWVGYTF.

CDR3 coding DNA: TGTGCCAGCACCTCCTCGGGGGGGTCGTTCTATGGCTACACCTTC. Its translation is CASTSSGGSFYGYTF. The chain employs TRBV28 and TRBJ1-2, with D perhaps TRBD1 (5 bases). V was cut by 7 bases and J by 4 bases, with 19 bases left in between. The CDR3 loop spans 15 amino acids. The V gene's germline CDR1 is MDHEN and CDR2 SYDVKM.

The gene calls are TRBV28 and TRBJ1-1, with a tentative D call TRBD1 (5 bases). CDR1 is MDHEN and CDR2 is SYDVKM in the germline V gene. V lost 2 bases and J lost 6, with 10 bases in between. This CDR3 is built from 13 residues. The CDR3 DNA is TGTGCCAGCAGTTTAGTGGGGCCTTCTGAAGCTTTCTTT. This gives the protein CASSLVGPSEAFF.

Here the CDR3 reads CASSRDSGTYNEQFF. For the CDR3, the DNA is TGTGCCAGCAGTCGGGACTCAGGGACCTACAATGAGCAGTTCTTC. The chain joins TRBV2 to TRBJ2-1; possible D gene TRBD2, 6 bases. The CDR3 has 15 residues. The V and J ends lost 5 bases and 2 bases respectively, with 13 bases between them. CDR1 and CDR2 (germline): SNHLY, FYNNEI. Full variable domain (rest looked up from reference TRBV2 and TRBJ2-1): EPEVTQTPSHQVTQMGQEVILRCVPISNHLYFYWYRQILGQKVEFLVSFYNNEISEKSEIFDDQFSVERPDGSNFTLKIRSTKLEDSAMYFCASSRDSGTYNEQFFGPGTRLTVL.

The chain links TRBV11-3 to TRBJ1-1, with 7 nucleotides matching TRBD1. This CDR3 is 14 amino acids long. The germline CDR1 and CDR2 sequences are SGHNT and YENEEA. Trimming removed 0 bases from V and 10 bases from J; junction bases left unmatched: 8. The DNA of the CDR3 is TGTGCCAGCAGCTTAGAGGGACAGACCCCTGCAGCTTTCTTT. This codes for CASSLEGQTPAAFF. Drawing the rest from reference TRBV11-3 and TRBJ1-1, the complete variable domain is EAGVVQSPRYKIIEKKQPVAFWCNPISGHNTLYWYLQNLGQGPELLIRYENEEAVDDSQLPKDRFSAERLKGVDSTLKIQPAELGDSAVYLCASSLEGQTPAAFFGQGTRLTVV.

This clone was detected only once. The chain combines TRBV19 with TRBJ1-6; weak D call: TRBD1 (6 bases). V shed 7 bases and J shed 10 bases, with 11 bases lying between them. Germline loops: CDR1 LNHDA, CDR2 SQIVND (reference sequence). CDR3 length equals 12 residues. This CDR3 reads CASKRQASPLHF. In DNA, the CDR3 is TGTGCCAGTAAGCGACAGGCGTCACCCCTCCACTTT.

In nucleotides, the CDR3 is TGCGCCAGCAGCGTCCGACAGAGCGCCACTGAAGCTTTCTTT. It specifies CASSVRQSATEAFF. This chain uses TRBV5-1 with TRBJ1-1; maybe TRBD1 (5 bases). The V and J ends lost 4 bases and 4 bases respectively, with 14 bases between them. The germline V gene has CDR1 SGHRS and CDR2 YFSETQ. The CDR3 consists of 14 residues.

The rearrangement links TRBV30 to TRBJ2-1; 11 nucleotides align to TRBD2. The CDR3 runs to 14 residues. V was clipped by 0 bases and J by 6 bases; unmatched bases: 1. CDR1 and CDR2 from the germline V gene are GTSNPN and SVGIG (reference sequence). CDR3 sequence (DNA): TGTGCCTGGAGTGTGCTAGCGGGGGGCAATGAGCAGTTCTTC. As protein: CAWSVLAGGNEQFF.

The chain is built from TRBV7-9 and TRBJ2-3; D not certain. The CDR3 has 14 amino acids. The V end was cut by 6 bases, the J end by 2 bases, with 12 bases between. Germline-derived CDR1 and CDR2 are SEHNR and FQNEAQ (reference sequence). CDR3 protein: CASRATYPTDTQYF. As DNA, the CDR3 is TGTGCCAGCAGGGCGACTTACCCCACAGATACGCAGTATTTT.

The chain carries TRBV2 and TRBJ2-7; 10 bases agree with TRBD2. Germline values: CDR1 SNHLY, CDR2 FYNNEI. The CDR3 runs 15 residues. J lost 3 bases, V lost 4 bases, and 6 bases had no gene match. CDR3 sequence reads: CASSARRLAGYEQYF. The DNA of the CDR3 is TGTGCCAGCAGTGCGCGACGACTAGCGGGCTACGAGCAGTACTTC. The full variable domain, rest sourced from reference TRBV2 and TRBJ2-7, is EPEVTQTPSHQVTQMGQEVILRCVPISNHLYFYWYRQILGQKVEFLVSFYNNEISEKSEIFDDQFSVERPDGSNFTLKIRSTKLEDSAMYFCASSARRLAGYEQYFGPGTRLTVT.

V is TRBV19 and J is TRBJ1-5; D is ambiguous. CDR1 is LNHDA, CDR2 SQIVND, per germline (reference sequence). The ends were cut back, 2 bases at V and 2 bases at J, with 10 bases in the middle. The CDR3 is 15 amino acids. The CDR3 region is CASSIIGEGNQPQHF. CDR3 nucleotides: TGTGCCAGTAGTATAATTGGGGAGGGCAATCAGCCCCAGCATTTT.

The rearrangement joins TRBV6-6 to TRBJ1-2; 9 bases fit TRBD1. J lost 8 bases, V lost 6 bases, and 10 bases had no gene match. The CDR3 runs 14 residues. CDR1 MNHNY and CDR2 SVGAGI come from the germline V gene (reference sequence). CDR3 residues: CASSNRGQGLGYTF. The CDR3 nucleotides read TGTGCCAGCAGCAACAGGGGACAGGGCCTCGGCTACACCTTC.

This sequence joins TRBV30 and TRBJ1-5; D ambiguous. With 0 bases removed from V and 0 bases from J, the gap between germline ends came to 9 bases. CDR3 size: 15 residues. Germline CDR1 reads GTSNPN; CDR2 reads SVGIG (reference sequence). The CDR3 sequence: CAWSVGRNSNQPQHF. The CDR3, as DNA: TGTGCCTGGAGTGTGGGGAGAAATAGCAATCAGCCCCAGCATTTT.

The chain links TRBV29-1 to TRBJ2-3, with D possibly being TRBD2 (7 bases). This CDR3 has 13 amino acids. Looked up from germline, CDR1 is SQVTM and CDR2 is ANQGSEA. V was shortened by 7 bases and J by 2 bases, with 13 bases between the two germline ends. CDR3 loop: CSGGGANTDTQYF. The DNA for the CDR3 is TGCAGCGGTGGGGGGGCAAACACAGATACGCAGTATTTT.

The chain carries TRBV6-5 and TRBJ2-1, with 8 bases aligning to TRBD1. Germline V gene lookup returns CDR1 MNHEY and CDR2 SVGAGI. This CDR3 comprises 15 residues. Trimming at V came to 2 bases and at J to 0 bases, leaving 0 bases not matched to a gene. The CDR3 reads CASSYGQGSYNEQFF. The CDR3 nucleotides read TGTGCCAGCAGTTACGGACAGGGCTCCTACAATGAGCAGTTCTTC.

The chain combines TRBV6-2 or TRBV6-3 with TRBJ1-1, with a tentative D call TRBD1 (6 bases). Germline V gives CDR1 MNHEY, CDR2 SVGEGT. This CDR3 is 13 amino acids long. V lost 1 base to trimming and J lost 11 bases, with 14 bases between them. The CDR3 nucleotides read TGTGCCAGCAGTTACTTCAGGGGCGGGGGCGCTTTCTTT. Residues: CASSYFRGGGAFF.

The gene calls are TRBV6-1 and TRBJ2-7; 7 bases match TRBD1. The V gene end was trimmed by 3 bases and the J gene end by 0 bases; junction bases not matched to a gene: 11. Germline CDR1 is MNHNS and CDR2 is SASEGT. The CDR3 covers 17 residues. CDR3: CASSEKSGTEFSYEQYF. The CDR3 DNA sequence: TGTGCCAGCAGTGAGAAGTCCGGGACAGAATTCTCCTACGAGCAGTACTTC.

V usage is TRBV15 and J usage is TRBJ1-1; D gene uncertain. This CDR3 comprises 15 residues. Per the germline V gene, CDR1 is LNHNV and CDR2 is YYDKDF (reference sequence). Trimming removed 6 bases at V and 0 bases at J, with 14 bases between. CDR3 sequence: CATSGGGNVNTEAFF. In nucleotides, the CDR3 is TGTGCCACCAGTGGTGGTGGCAACGTGAACACTGAAGCTTTCTTT. The whole variable domain, filled in from reference TRBV15 and TRBJ1-1, reads DAMVIQNPRYQVTQFGKPVTLSCSQTLNHNVMYWYQQKSSQAPKLLFHYYDKDFNNEADTPDNFQSRRPNTSFCFLDIRSPGLGDTAMYLCATSGGGNVNTEAFFGQGTRLTVV.

This clone was counted a few times. The chain combines TRBV9 with TRBJ2-1, with D possibly matching TRBD2 (6 bases). V lost 4 bases and J 7 bases, leaving 18 bases between the germline ends. CDR3 length: 15 amino acids. Per germline, CDR1 SGDLS and CDR2 YYNGEE. As DNA, the CDR3 is TGTGCCAGCAGCCCCGGGACCAGCGGGTTGAATGAGCAGTTCTTC. Translated: CASSPGTSGLNEQFF.

V usage is TRBV5-1 and J usage is TRBJ2-7; D might be TRBD1 (5 bases). Germline CDR1 is SGHRS and CDR2 is YFSETQ. Trimming took off 0 bases at V and 2 bases at J, with 12 bases between the two ends. The CDR3 totals 15 residues. CDR3 region: CASSLALTGTYEQYF. The CDR3 DNA follows: TGCGCCAGCAGCTTGGCCCTAACAGGAACCTACGAGCAGTACTTC.

The CDR3 nucleotides read TGTGCCAGCAGGCAGACAGGGGGAAGAAAGACCTACACCTTC. This sequence encodes CASRQTGGRKTYTF. This chain joins TRBV6-5 and TRBJ1-2, with 9 bases lining up with TRBD1. This CDR3 is built from 14 residues. Germline CDR1 is MNHEY and CDR2 is SVGAGI. V shed 6 bases, J shed 10 bases, and the junction held 12 bases outside the gene matches.